The clone carrying this T cell receptor (beta chain) was seen a handful of times. Antigen unknown. This sample is part of a study of T cell repertoires in aging, cancer and after chemotherapy. Study context: Clear clonal overlap appeared across healthy donor samples taken over several months to years.

Study-level results: Age-matched healthy donors had significantly more diverse, less clonal blood TCR repertoires than untreated cancer patients. Immunological memory after chemotherapy cannot be judged from the repertoire data.

Multiplex touch-down PCR with TRB-A/B primers amplified rearranged V-D-J TRB sequences. Each CDR3 protein gets one entry after TCRdb re-called the multiplex PCR reads with MiXCR. Of about 8,700 distinct CDR3 sequences listed, 32% were seen once; the top ten hold roughly 3.3%. Per the germline V gene, CDR1 is ENHRY and CDR2 is SYGVKD. The V end was cut by 4 bases, the J end by 5 bases, with 14 bases between. The length of the CDR3 is 14 residues. Peripheral blood genomic DNA, not sorted cells or RNA, was the template. Material for sequencing was blood. The chain carries TRBV10-3 and TRBJ1-1, with D possibly being TRBD1 (5 bases). The origin of this receptor is a human donor in good health. The CDR3 here is CAISGVVGETEAFF. The CDR3, as DNA: TGTGCCATCAGTGGGGTGGTGGGGGAAACTGAAGCTTTCTTT.